This TCR beta chain emerged from a study of T cell responses to AZD1222 COVID-19 vaccine. Produced via immunoSEQ multiplex PCR; TCRdb's table is partial and in-frame only. Of 95,000 to 100,000 clones listed, more than 75% are singletons. This CDR3 has 14 amino acids. With V trimmed by 6 bases and J by 5 bases, 6 bases remained unmatched. Germline V gene sequence: CDR1 LNHDA, CDR2 SQIVND (reference sequence). The rearrangement joins TRBV19 to TRBJ2-7, with 11 nucleotides matching TRBD1. The sample consisted of peripheral blood, taken on day 0 of AZD1222 vaccination. This clonotype was sampled from an adult in good health. CDR3 DNA sequence: TGTGCCAGTAGGAGGACAGGGGGCATGAACGAGCAGTACTTC. It translates to CASRRTGGMNEQYF.